Below are 31 T cell receptor beta chains sequenced from a single sample in a study of T-cell memory formation after mild COVID-19. Each CDR3 protein gets one entry after TCRdb re-called the 5' RACE reads with MiXCR. The table lists some 410,000 distinct CDR3 sequences, 20% to 25% of them singletons, with around 13% in the top ten. Sequenced input: PBMCs or a T cell subset sorted from them (not recorded which). The source is an adult woman who had mild COVID-19 (a few samples of this study predate the infection). Cell type and time point are not known.

The rearrangement links TRBV6-5 to TRBJ2-7; TRBD2 matches 15 bases. Trimming cost V 3 bases and J 0 bases; bases outside gene matches: 9. CDR1 MNHEY and CDR2 SVGAGI come from the germline V gene. The CDR3 covers 19 residues. CDR3 bases: TGTGCCAGCAGTTATTCTGGGACTAGCGGGAGGCCAAGCTCCTACGAGCAGTACTTC. This sequence encodes CASSYSGTSGRPSSYEQYF.

The V gene is TRBV7-8, the J gene TRBJ1-2; 8 nucleotides match TRBD1. The CDR3 spans 18 residues. Losses at the gene ends were 3 bases for V and 4 bases for J; bases not matched to a gene: 16. The V gene's germline CDR1 is SGHVS and CDR2 FQNEAQ. CDR3 protein: CASSFARTGIGAVYGYTF. DNA of the CDR3: TGTGCCAGCAGCTTCGCCCGGACAGGGATCGGTGCGGTCTATGGCTACACCTTC.

This clonotype was seen only a few times. The J gene is TRBJ2-5, the V gene TRBV27; D is ambiguous. The CDR3 loop spans 15 amino acids. Germline-derived CDR1 and CDR2 are MNHEY and SMNVEV (reference sequence). The ends were cut back, 3 bases at V and 5 bases at J, with 16 bases in the middle. The CDR3 DNA sequence: TGTGCCAGCAGTTTGGAAGGCGGACGGTACGAGACCCAGTACTTC. It yields the protein CASSLEGGRYETQYF.

This clonotype was observed once. The chain joins TRBV9 to TRBJ1-1; D unclear. Trimming took off 0 bases at V and 2 bases at J, with 5 bases between the two ends. CDR1 and CDR2 from the germline V gene are SGDLS and YYNGEE. The CDR3 extends over 13 amino acids. CDR3 loop: CASSVGANTEAFF. CDR3 DNA: TGTGCCAGCAGCGTAGGGGCCAACACTGAAGCTTTCTTT.

This chain links TRBV20-1 with TRBJ1-1, with D uncertain. The CDR3 totals 16 residues. The V end was cut by 7 bases, the J end by 5 bases, with 26 bases between. Looked up from germline, CDR1 is DFQATT and CDR2 is SNEGSKA (reference sequence). DNA of the CDR3: TGCAGTGGGATACTCCAAGAGCGGTCTCCGGGGACTGAAGCTTTCTTT. Translated: CSGILQERSPGTEAFF.

This clonotype was picked up a small number of times. This chain joins TRBV7-6 and TRBJ2-3; D gene ambiguous. The CDR3 is 17 residues long. Germline V gives CDR1 SGHVS, CDR2 FNYEAQ. Trimming shortened V by 3 bases and J by 0 bases, and 16 bases separated the two germline ends. The CDR3 sequence is CASSLGVLGWSTDTQYF. CDR3 coding DNA: TGTGCCAGCAGCTTGGGCGTTCTGGGATGGAGCACAGATACGCAGTATTTT.

The chain couples TRBV20-1 to TRBJ2-5; no firm D call. The CDR3 is made up of 12 amino acids. In germline, CDR1 is DFQATT, CDR2 SNEGSKA (reference sequence). Trimming took 6 bases from V and 5 from J, leaving 13 bases between them. The CDR3 DNA follows: TGCAGTGCGCCGGGCTATCAGGAGACCCAGTACTTC. This translates into CSAPGYQETQYF.

The chain uses TRBV10-3 and TRBJ1-6; 7 bases match TRBD1. The CDR3 loop spans 14 amino acids. The junction had 5 bases not matched to a gene; V was cut back by 3 bases and J by 9 bases. CDR1 ENHRY and CDR2 SYGVKD come from the germline V gene. In DNA, the CDR3 is TGTGCCATCAGTGAAGGCACAGGGGCTTCACCCCTCCACTTT. It specifies CAISEGTGASPLHF.

This clonotype was seen more than once but under ten times. V usage is TRBV20-1 and J usage is TRBJ2-2; no clear D gene. Germline lookup yields CDR1 DFQATT and CDR2 SNEGSKA (reference sequence). Trimming pared 0 bases from V and 2 bases from J, leaving 10 bases between. CDR3 size: 15 residues. The CDR3 sequence: CSARDREFNTGELFF. CDR3 sequence (DNA): TGCAGTGCTAGAGATCGAGAGTTCAACACCGGGGAGCTGTTTTTT.

J is TRBJ2-7 and V is TRBV18; TRBD2 aligns across 14 bases. V lost 4 bases and J lost 5; bases outside the gene matches: 4. The germline V gene has CDR1 KGHSH and CDR2 LQKENI. This CDR3 spans 15 amino acids. The CDR3 coding sequence is TGTGCCAGCTCACGGACTAGCGGGAGGCCCCACGAGCAGTACTTC. Translating it yields CASSRTSGRPHEQYF.

The V gene is TRBV5-4, the J gene TRBJ1-6; 8 positions agree with TRBD1. Germline V lookup: CDR1 SGHNT, CDR2 YYREEE (reference sequence). With 4 bases clipped from V and 0 bases from J, the junction kept 9 bases outside the gene matches. This CDR3 contains 18 residues. The CDR3 nucleotides are TGTGCCAGCAGCCGTTACCGGGACAGGAGCTCCTATAATTCACCCCTCCACTTT. This gives the protein CASSRYRDRSSYNSPLHF.

The chain carries TRBV4-1 and TRBJ2-3; D is perhaps TRBD1 (7 bases). Germline V gene data show CDR1 as MGHRA and CDR2 as YSYEKL. This CDR3 is built from 15 residues. Between the trimmed V and J ends, which lost 0 bases and 6 bases, there was a span of 13 bases. The CDR3: CASSQDGAGGDTQYF. In nucleotides, the CDR3 is TGCGCCAGCAGCCAAGATGGGGCAGGGGGGGATACGCAGTATTTT.

This clonotype was seen a handful of times. The chain carries TRBV24-1 and TRBJ1-2, with a weak D call TRBD1 (5 bases). Germline lookup yields CDR1 KGHDR and CDR2 SFDVKD. The CDR3 has 13 residues. The germline V and J ends were trimmed by 10 bases and 5 bases, with 16 bases remaining between them. This CDR3 is CATSAETAYGYTF. The CDR3 bases are TGTGCCACTTCCGCGGAGACAGCTTATGGCTACACCTTC.

The chain carries TRBV20-1 and TRBJ1-5; possibly TRBD1 for D (5 bases). From germline, CDR1 is DFQATT and CDR2 SNEGSKA (reference sequence). V shed 3 bases and J shed 0 bases, with 9 bases lying between them. The CDR3 is 14 amino acids. This chain's CDR3 is CSASPGVSNQPQHF. As DNA, the CDR3 is TGCAGTGCTAGTCCGGGGGTTAGCAATCAGCCCCAGCATTTT.

The genes are TRBV10-3 and TRBJ1-1, with a weak D call TRBD1 (5 bases). V was pared by 6 bases and J by 1 base, with 12 bases between. The germline V gene encodes CDR1 ENHRY and CDR2 SYGVKD. This CDR3 is 14 amino acids long. DNA for the CDR3: TGTGCCATCAGGGAGCAGGGAGGGAACACTGAAGCTTTCTTT. As protein: CAIREQGGNTEAFF.

The DNA for the CDR3 is TGTGCCATCAGTGATGAGGGAGCGGAGACCCAGTACTTC. It yields the protein CAISDEGAETQYF. The chain is built from TRBV10-3 and TRBJ2-5; D perhaps matches TRBD2 (5 bases). The CDR3 has 13 residues. The V end lost 3 bases, the J end lost 5 bases, and 10 bases lay between the germline ends. Germline CDR1 ENHRY, CDR2 SYGVKD.

This clonotype came up a few times. The rearrangement links TRBV29-1 to TRBJ2-5; TRBD1 is a possible D gene (6 bases). The germline V and J ends were trimmed by 6 bases and 2 bases, with 13 bases remaining between them. This CDR3 region has 13 residues. Germline V gives CDR1 SQVTM, CDR2 ANQGSEA. The CDR3 is CSVARTEQETQYF. The CDR3 DNA reads TGCAGCGTCGCAAGGACAGAACAAGAGACCCAGTACTTC.

This clonotype was picked up a small number of times. The J gene is TRBJ2-7, the V gene TRBV2, with D maybe TRBD1 (5 bases). Trimming took 3 bases from V and 3 from J, leaving 12 bases between them. The CDR3 length is 14 residues. CDR1 is SNHLY and CDR2 is FYNNEI in the germline V gene. In DNA, the CDR3 is TGTGCCAGCAGTGATTTGGGGCGACGCTACGAGCAGTACTTC. It translates to CASSDLGRRYEQYF.

The chain has TRBV25-1 and TRBJ1-4; no reliable D call. The CDR3 length is 13 residues. V was clipped by 3 bases and J by 7 bases, with 9 bases between them. Germline V gene lookup returns CDR1 MGHDK and CDR2 SYGVNS. CDR3 nucleotides: TGTGCCAGCAGTGAGGGGTCGGCTGAAAAACTGTTTTTT. Translated, it gives CASSEGSAEKLFF.

This clonotype has only a few counts. This chain joins TRBV13 and TRBJ2-1, with D tentatively TRBD1 (5 bases). The CDR3 spans 18 residues. Germline V gene sequence: CDR1 PRHDT, CDR2 FYEKMQ (reference sequence). V lost 4 bases, J lost 1 base, and 20 bases lay in between. This CDR3 reads CASSSPYFSGKSYNEQFF. The CDR3 bases are TGTGCCAGCAGCTCGCCCTATTTCTCAGGGAAATCCTACAATGAGCAGTTCTTC. The full variable domain, in which reference TRBV13 and TRBJ2-1 provide the parts outside the CDR3, is AAGVIQSPRHLIKEKRETATLKCYPIPRHDTVYWYQQGPGQDPQFLISFYEKMQSDKGSIPDRFSAQQFSDYHSELNMSSLELGDSALYFCASSSPYFSGKSYNEQFFGPGTRLTVL.

The rearrangement uses TRBV12-3 or TRBV12-4 and TRBJ2-1; 7 bases line up with TRBD1. The CDR3 consists of 15 residues. V lost 3 bases, J lost 7 bases, and 9 bases stayed unmatched. CDR3 amino acids: CASSLKGAWRNEQFF. DNA for the CDR3: TGTGCCAGCAGTTTGAAGGGGGCTTGGAGGAATGAGCAGTTCTTC.

This clonotype occurred many times. This sequence joins TRBV7-8 and TRBJ2-1, with D perhaps TRBD1 or TRBD2 (5 bases each). The germline CDR1 and CDR2 sequences are SGHVS and FQNEAQ. V was pared by 6 bases and J by 7 bases, with 13 bases between. The CDR3 spans 13 residues. As DNA, the CDR3 is TGTGCCAGCAGGCACCCGGGGCCTAATGAGCAGTTCTTC. It yields the protein CASRHPGPNEQFF.

V and J are TRBV5-1 and TRBJ2-7; weak D call: TRBD2 (5 bases). The CDR3 is made up of 13 amino acids. Germline-derived CDR1 and CDR2 are SGHRS and YFSETQ. Between the trimmed V and J ends, which lost 2 bases and 5 bases, there was a span of 11 bases. The CDR3 nucleotides read TGCGCCAGCAGCTTTGGGCCCGGGGACGAGCAGTACTTC. It yields the protein CASSFGPGDEQYF.

The V and J genes are TRBV19 and TRBJ1-2; the D is unclear. Trimming left V 3 bases short and J 5 bases short, with 10 bases between. Germline CDR1 and CDR2: LNHDA and SQIVND (reference sequence). This CDR3 spans 13 amino acids. CDR3 region: CASSIGIEYGYTF. In DNA, the CDR3 is TGTGCCAGTAGTATCGGGATCGAATATGGCTACACCTTC.

This clonotype was seen only a few times. This chain uses TRBV6-6 with TRBJ2-7, with D uncertain. V was trimmed by 6 bases and J by 2 bases, leaving 8 bases between them. There are 12 residues in the CDR3. Germline lookup yields CDR1 MNHNY and CDR2 SVGAGI (reference sequence). The CDR3 reads CASSQTTYEQYF. CDR3 nucleotide sequence: TGTGCCAGCAGCCAAACTACCTACGAGCAGTACTTC.

This clonotype was seen a handful of times. Here the CDR3 DNA reads TGTGCCAGCAGCTTAGTTATTGAGACCCAGTACTTC. It yields the protein CASSLVIETQYF. The chain is built from TRBV7-6 and TRBJ2-5; D is ambiguous. The CDR3 runs to 12 residues. Germline CDR1 is SGHVS and CDR2 is FNYEAQ. V lost 1 base, J lost 5 bases, and 5 bases lay in between.

The CDR3 DNA reads TGTGCCACCAGCAGGAACTCGATTCCTAACTATGGCTACACCTTC. The encoded protein is CATSRNSIPNYGYTF. The chain recombines TRBV15 with TRBJ1-2; D is ambiguous. Germline values: CDR1 LNHNV, CDR2 YYDKDF (reference sequence). The length of the CDR3 is 15 residues. Trimming stripped 3 bases from V and 0 bases from J, with 11 bases between.

The V and J genes are TRBV7-9 and TRBJ1-2, with 7 bases lining up with TRBD1. With V trimmed by 5 bases and J by 7 bases, 10 bases remained unmatched. CDR1 is SEHNR, CDR2 FQNEAQ, per germline (reference sequence). The CDR3 spans 14 residues. The CDR3 spells CASSDRVSAGGYTF. CDR3 sequence (DNA): TGTGCCAGCAGCGACAGGGTATCGGCGGGTGGCTACACCTTC.

This clonotype has more than one count but fewer than ten. The V call is TRBV7-9, the J call TRBJ2-7, with D perhaps matching TRBD1 or TRBD2 (6 bases each). This CDR3 has 16 residues. CDR1 and CDR2 from the germline V gene are SEHNR and FQNEAQ (reference sequence). Trimming shortened V by 5 bases and J by 2 bases, and 19 bases separated the two germline ends. The CDR3 sequence: CASSEGTGGLTYEQYF. The CDR3 nucleotides are TGTGCCAGCAGCGAAGGGACCGGGGGCCTTACCTACGAGCAGTACTTC.

The chain employs TRBV20-1 and TRBJ2-1; weak D call: TRBD1 (5 bases). This CDR3 region has 16 residues. Germline V gene lookup returns CDR1 DFQATT and CDR2 SNEGSKA (reference sequence). Trimming took off 6 bases at V and 8 bases at J, with 26 bases between the two ends. This chain's CDR3 is CSASGPSRTKGDEQFF. The CDR3 DNA is TGCAGTGCCTCCGGGCCATCGCGGACAAAAGGCGATGAGCAGTTCTTC.

This clonotype was observed a few times. The chain carries TRBV15 and TRBJ2-5, with 7 bases matching TRBD1. Losses at the gene ends were 1 base for V and 5 bases for J; bases not matched to a gene: 7. Per the germline V gene, CDR1 is LNHNV and CDR2 is YYDKDF (reference sequence). The CDR3 has 15 residues. CDR3 in DNA: TGTGCCACCAGCAGAGGCGGACAGGTTGGCGAGACCCAGTACTTC. Translation: CATSRGGQVGETQYF.